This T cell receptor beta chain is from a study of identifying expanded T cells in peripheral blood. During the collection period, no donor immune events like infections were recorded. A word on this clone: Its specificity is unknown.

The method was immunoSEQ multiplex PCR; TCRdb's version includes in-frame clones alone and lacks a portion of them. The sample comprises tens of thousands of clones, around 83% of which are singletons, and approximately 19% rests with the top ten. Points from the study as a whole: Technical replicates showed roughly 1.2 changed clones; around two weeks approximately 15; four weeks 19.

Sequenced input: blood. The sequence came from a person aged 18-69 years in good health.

The CDR3 DNA follows: TGTGCCAGGAAGGGGCCCTCCTACAATGAGCAGTTCTTC. This gives the protein CARKGPSYNEQFF. The chain has TRBV6-1 and TRBJ2-1; the D gene is possibly TRBD1 (5 bases). Looked up from germline, CDR1 is MNHNS and CDR2 is SASEGT. Trimming left V 9 bases short and J 0 bases short, with 9 bases between. This CDR3 contains 13 residues.